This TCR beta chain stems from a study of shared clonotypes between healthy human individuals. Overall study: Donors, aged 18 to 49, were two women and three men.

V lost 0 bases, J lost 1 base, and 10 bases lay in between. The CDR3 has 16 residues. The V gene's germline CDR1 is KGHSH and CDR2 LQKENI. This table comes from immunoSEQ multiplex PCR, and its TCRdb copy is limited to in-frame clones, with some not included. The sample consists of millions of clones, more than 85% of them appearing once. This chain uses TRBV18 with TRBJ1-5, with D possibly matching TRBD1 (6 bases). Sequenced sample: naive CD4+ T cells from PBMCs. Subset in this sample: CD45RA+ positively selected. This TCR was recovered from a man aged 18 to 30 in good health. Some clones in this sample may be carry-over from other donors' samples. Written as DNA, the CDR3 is TGTGCCAGCTCACCACCTAGAGGGGGGAGCAATCAGCCCCAGCATTTT. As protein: CASSPPRGGSNQPQHF.